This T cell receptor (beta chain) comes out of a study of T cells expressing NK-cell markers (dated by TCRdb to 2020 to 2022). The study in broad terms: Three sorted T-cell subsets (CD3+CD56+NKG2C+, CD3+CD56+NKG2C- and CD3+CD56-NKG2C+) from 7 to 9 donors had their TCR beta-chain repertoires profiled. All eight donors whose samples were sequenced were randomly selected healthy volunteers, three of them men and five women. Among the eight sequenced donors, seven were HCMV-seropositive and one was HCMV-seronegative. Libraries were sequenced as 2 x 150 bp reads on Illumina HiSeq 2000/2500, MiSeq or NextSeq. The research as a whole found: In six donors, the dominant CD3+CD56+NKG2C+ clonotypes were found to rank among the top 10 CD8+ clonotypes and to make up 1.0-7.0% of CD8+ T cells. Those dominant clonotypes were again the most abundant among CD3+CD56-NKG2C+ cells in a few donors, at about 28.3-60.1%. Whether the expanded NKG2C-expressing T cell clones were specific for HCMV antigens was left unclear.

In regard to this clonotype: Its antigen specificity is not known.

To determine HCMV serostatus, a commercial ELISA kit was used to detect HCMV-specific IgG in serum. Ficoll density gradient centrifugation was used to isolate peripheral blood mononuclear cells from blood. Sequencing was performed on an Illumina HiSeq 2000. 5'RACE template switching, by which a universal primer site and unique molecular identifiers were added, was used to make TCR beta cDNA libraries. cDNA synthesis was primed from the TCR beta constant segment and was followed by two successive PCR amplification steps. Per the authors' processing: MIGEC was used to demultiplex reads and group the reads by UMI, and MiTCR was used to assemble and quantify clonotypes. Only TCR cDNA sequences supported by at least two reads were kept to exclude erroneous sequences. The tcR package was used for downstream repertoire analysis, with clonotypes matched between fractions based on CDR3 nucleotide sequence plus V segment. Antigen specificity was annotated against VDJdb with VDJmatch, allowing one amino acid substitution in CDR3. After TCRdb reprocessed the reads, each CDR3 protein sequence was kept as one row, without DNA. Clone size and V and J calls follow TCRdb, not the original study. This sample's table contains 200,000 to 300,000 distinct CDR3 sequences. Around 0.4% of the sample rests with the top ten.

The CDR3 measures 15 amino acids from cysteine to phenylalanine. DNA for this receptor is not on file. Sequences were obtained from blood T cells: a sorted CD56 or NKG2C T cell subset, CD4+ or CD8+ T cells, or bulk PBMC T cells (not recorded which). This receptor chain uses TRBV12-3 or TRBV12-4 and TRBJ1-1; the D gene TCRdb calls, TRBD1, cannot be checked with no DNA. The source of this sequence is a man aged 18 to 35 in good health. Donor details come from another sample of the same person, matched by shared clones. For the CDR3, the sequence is CASSLLQGGSTEAFF.